The rows below give T cell receptor beta chains drawn from one sample of a study of shared clonotypes between healthy human individuals. Measured with immunoSEQ multiplex PCR; TCRdb has only the in-frame clones, and not every one. This sample yields about 670,000 clones, of which about three quarters are seen a single time; approximately 1.8% belongs to the top ten. The sample consisted of memory CD4+ T cells sorted from blood. The receptor source for this set is a young woman in good health. CDR3s include the opening cysteine and the closing phenylalanine or tryptophan. A D gene is named only where the DNA matches it firmly. Clone size is stated in some rows and not others, as once, few, many or a class when expanded.

clone size	D gene	J gene	V gene	CDR3 protein	CDR3 DNA
many	NA	TRBJ1-1	TRBV14	CASSQNLQSTEAFF	TGTGCCAGCAGCCAAAATCTTCAGAGCACTGAAGCTTTCTTT
NA	NA	TRBJ2-4	TRBV18	CASSPPGENIQYF	TGTGCCAGCTCACCACCGGGGGAAAACATTCAGTACTTC
NA	NA	TRBJ1-4	TRBV19	CASRLRGNNEKLFF	TGTGCCAGCCGGTTAAGGGGTAATAATGAAAAACTGTTTTTT
NA	NA	TRBJ2-7	TRBV6-6	CASSRGQNYEWYF	TGTGCCAGCAGTCGCGGACAGAACTACGAGTGGTACTTC
once	TRBD2	TRBJ2-1	TRBV7-2	CASSLGGSGAYNEQFF	TGTGCCAGCAGCTTAGGGGGTAGCGGGGCCTACAATGAGCAGTTCTTC
NA	TRBD1	TRBJ1-2	TRBV28	CASRPGGAHYGYTF	TGTGCCAGCAGACCAGGGGGCGCCCACTATGGCTACACCTTC
NA	TRBD2	TRBJ2-1	TRBV28	CASFPSGTYNEQFF	TGTGCCAGCTTTCCGAGCGGGACCTACAATGAGCAGTTCTTC
once	NA	TRBJ2-7	TRBV2	CASDLGSGYEQYF	TGTGCCAGCGACCTCGGGTCCGGCTACGAGCAGTACTTC
few	NA	TRBJ2-5	TRBV7-2	CASSLLGREAETQYF	TGTGCCAGCAGCTTATTGGGCAGGGAGGCAGAGACCCAGTACTTC
few	TRBD1	TRBJ2-7	TRBV18	CASSYIRDSYEQYF	TGTGCCAGCTCATACATCCGGGACAGCTACGAGCAGTACTTC
NA	TRBD1	TRBJ2-3	TRBV29-1	CSVGTATDTQYF	TGCAGCGTGGGGACAGCTACAGATACGCAGTATTTT
NA	NA	TRBJ1-2	TRBV7-8	CASSLIKGLPTSYGYTF	TGTGCCAGCAGCTTAATAAAGGGACTTCCAACTTCCTATGGCTACACCTTC
NA	NA	TRBJ1-5	TRBV12-2	CASRVGTTRGCGNQPQHF	TGTGCAAGTCGCGTAGGCACCACGAGGGGTTGCGGCAATCAGCCCCAGCATTTT
once	NA	TRBJ1-1	TRBV6-1	CASSEIRDTEAFF	TGTGCCAGCAGTGAGATTAGGGACACTGAAGCTTTCTTT
NA	NA	TRBJ2-1	TRBV19	CASNTNRGEQFF	TGTGCCAGTAACACCAATCGGGGGGAGCAGTTCTTC
NA	TRBD1	TRBJ1-1	TRBV2	CASRGQETEAFF	TGTGCCAGCAGAGGACAGGAGACTGAAGCTTTCTTT
NA	NA	TRBJ2-7	TRBV5-4	CASSLEANSYEQYF	TGTGCCAGCAGCTTGGAAGCCAACTCCTACGAGCAGTACTTC
NA	NA	TRBJ1-2	TRBV7-8	CASSQGEGIRGYTF	TGTGCCAGCAGCCAAGGGGAGGGCATTCGAGGCTACACCTTC
NA	NA	TRBJ2-2	TRBV19	CASSTRDTYTGELFF	TGTGCCAGTAGTACCCGGGACACCTATACCGGGGAGCTGTTTTTT
NA	NA	TRBJ2-1	TRBV5-1	CASSKNRVDNNEQFF	TGCGCCAGCAGTAAAAACAGGGTGGATAACAATGAGCAGTTCTTC
NA	NA	TRBJ2-1	TRBV19	CASSILGGDNEQFF	TGTGCCAGTAGTATTCTAGGGGGGGACAATGAGCAGTTCTTC
NA	TRBD1	TRBJ2-6	TRBV30	CAGMRDRVSGANVLTF	TGTGCCGGTATGAGGGACAGGGTCTCTGGGGCCAACGTCCTGACTTTC
NA	TRBD1	TRBJ2-2	TRBV27	CASSLTGSTGELFF	TGTGCCAGCAGTTTGACAGGGAGCACCGGGGAGCTGTTTTTT
NA	TRBD2	TRBJ2-1	TRBV5-4	CASGVAGGSYNEQFF	TGTGCCAGCGGGGTAGCGGGAGGCTCCTACAATGAGCAGTTCTTC
NA	TRBD1	TRBJ2-7	TRBV6-1	CASRNTGTGIYEQYF	TGTGCCAGCAGAAACACCGGGACAGGGATCTACGAGCAGTACTTC
NA	NA	TRBJ2-6	TRBV25-1	CASSPSVLGGANVLTF	TGTGCCAGCAGTCCCTCGGTGCTGGGAGGGGCCAACGTCCTGACTTTC
NA	NA	TRBJ1-2	TRBV7-4	CASSLMTGYTF	TGTGCCAGCAGCTTGATGACTGGCTACACCTTC
once	NA	TRBJ2-5	TRBV7-6	CASSLATGETQYF	TGTGCCAGCAGCTTAGCGACTGGGGAGACCCAGTACTTC
NA	NA	TRBJ1-3	TRBV19	CASTAGDSGNTIYF	TGTGCCAGTACAGCCGGGGACTCTGGAAACACCATATATTTT
NA	NA	TRBJ2-7	TRBV27	CASSPAGPSYEQYF	TGTGCCAGCAGTCCCGCCGGGCCATCCTACGAGCAGTACTTC
once	TRBD1	TRBJ1-2	TRBV25-1	CATQGSVYGYTF	TGTGCCACACAGGGGAGCGTCTATGGCTACACCTTC
NA	TRBD2	TRBJ2-3	TRBV9	CASSVAGVETDTQYF	TGTGCCAGCAGCGTTGCGGGAGTAGAGACAGATACGCAGTATTTT
NA	NA	TRBJ1-1	TRBV6-1	CASSEYAGSNTEAFF	TGTGCCAGCAGTGAATACGCAGGGTCGAATACTGAAGCTTTCTTT
NA	NA	TRBJ2-6	TRBV28	CASSFRTYKSGANVLTF	TGTGCCAGCAGTTTTAGGACATACAAATCTGGGGCCAACGTCCTGACTTTC
NA	NA	TRBJ1-2	TRBV25-1	CASSEVDRVYGYTF	TGTGCCAGCAGTGAAGTCGATAGGGTCTATGGCTACACCTTC
NA	NA	TRBJ2-5	TRBV6-5	CASSYSGTSETQYF	TGTGCCAGCAGTTACTCCGGGACTTCTGAGACCCAGTACTTC
few	NA	TRBJ2-6	TRBV7-9	CASSLDRGHSGANVLTF	TGTGCCAGCAGCTTAGACCGGGGCCACTCTGGGGCCAACGTCCTGACTTTC
NA	TRBD1	TRBJ2-7	TRBV5-1	CASSFRPGQGNYEQYF	TGCGCCAGCAGCTTTCGTCCGGGACAGGGGAACTACGAGCAGTACTTC
NA	NA	TRBJ1-2	TRBV7-9	CASSLPSSYGYTF	TGTGCCAGCAGCCTACCCTCGAGCTATGGCTACACCTTC
NA	TRBD2	TRBJ2-7	TRBV28	CASTPQRGYEQYF	TGTGCCAGCACTCCCCAGCGGGGCTACGAGCAGTACTTC
NA	NA	TRBJ1-1	TRBV9	CASSLRGRNTEAFF	TGTGCCAGCAGCCTCAGGGGCCGTAACACTGAAGCTTTCTTT
once	TRBD1	TRBJ1-2	TRBV14	CASSPLQGMGGYTF	TGTGCCAGCAGCCCGTTACAGGGGATGGGGGGCTACACCTTC
NA	NA	TRBJ1-3	TRBV28	CASSTLFSGNTIYF	TGTGCCAGCAGTACCCTTTTCTCTGGAAACACCATATATTTT
many	NA	TRBJ2-1	TRBV4-2	CASSQDPPPAAAVGEQFF	TGTGCCAGCAGCCAAGACCCCCCCCCAGCGGCCGCCGTGGGTGAGCAGTTCTTC
few	NA	TRBJ1-1	TRBV5-4	CASSVPGMDTEAFF	TGTGCCAGCAGCGTCCCAGGGATGGACACTGAAGCTTTCTTT
NA	NA	TRBJ1-3	TRBV4-1	CASSRGAASNGNTIYF	TGCGCCAGCAGCCGAGGGGCCGCCTCGAATGGAAACACCATATATTTT
NA	NA	TRBJ1-5	TRBV6-1	CASSEHNYSNQPQHF	TGTGCCAGCAGTGAACACAATTATAGCAATCAGCCCCAGCATTTT
few	NA	TRBJ1-2	TRBV19	CASTSRAMSGYTF	TGTGCCAGTACCTCCAGGGCTATGAGTGGCTACACCTTC
NA	NA	TRBJ1-5	TRBV6-6	CASSYGPDQPQHF	TGTGCCAGCAGTTACGGCCCCGATCAGCCCCAGCATTTT
NA	NA	TRBJ1-2	TRBV28	CASSFGQSYGYTF	TGTGCCAGCAGTTTTGGACAGTCTTATGGCTACACCTTC
once	TRBD2	TRBJ2-7	TRBV7-8	CASSSLGAGVYEQYF	TGTGCCAGCAGCTCCCTGGGAGCGGGAGTATACGAGCAGTACTTC
NA	TRBD2	TRBJ2-7	TRBV6-1	CANPVAQRENYEQYF	TGTGCCAACCCGGTGGCCCAGCGGGAGAACTACGAGCAGTACTTC
few	NA	TRBJ2-3	TRBV5-4	CASSSSGADTQYF	TGTGCCAGCAGCAGTAGTGGCGCAGATACGCAGTATTTT
NA	TRBD1	TRBJ1-1	TRBV30	CAWAGQGNTEAFF	TGTGCCTGGGCGGGACAGGGGAACACTGAAGCTTTCTTT
NA	NA	TRBJ2-7	TRBV30	CAWSQGDEQYF	TGTGCCTGGAGCCAGGGTGACGAGCAGTACTTC
few	TRBD1	TRBJ1-1	TRBV5-4	CASSLTGGTEAFF	TGTGCCAGCAGCTTGACAGGGGGCACTGAAGCTTTCTTT
NA	NA	TRBJ1-5	TRBV19	CASSIMGGSYSNQPQHF	TGTGCCAGTAGTATAATGGGGGGGTCCTATAGCAATCAGCCCCAGCATTTT
NA	NA	TRBJ2-1	TRBV4-1	CASSQMTMDEQFF	TGCGCCAGCAGCCAGATGACTATGGATGAGCAGTTCTTC
NA	NA	TRBJ2-1	TRBV29-1	CSVVRSLSSYNEQFF	TGCAGCGTTGTGCGGAGTCTCAGCTCCTACAATGAGCAGTTCTTC
few	NA	TRBJ2-7	TRBV2	CASSDYPYEQYF	TGTGCCAGCAGTGACTACCCCTACGAGCAGTACTTC